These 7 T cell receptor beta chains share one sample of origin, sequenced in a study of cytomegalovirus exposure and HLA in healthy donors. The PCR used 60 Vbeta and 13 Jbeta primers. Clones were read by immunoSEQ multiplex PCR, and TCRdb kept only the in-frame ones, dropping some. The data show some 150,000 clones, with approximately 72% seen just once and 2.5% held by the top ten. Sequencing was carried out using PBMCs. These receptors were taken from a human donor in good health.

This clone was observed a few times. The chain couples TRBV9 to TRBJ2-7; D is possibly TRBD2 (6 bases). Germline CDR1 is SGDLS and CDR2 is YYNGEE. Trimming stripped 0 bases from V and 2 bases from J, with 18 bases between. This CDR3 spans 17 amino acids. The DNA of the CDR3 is TGTGCCAGCAGCGTAGCCCCCCCTGGCGGGGTCGCCTACGAGCAGTACTTC. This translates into CASSVAPPGGVAYEQYF.

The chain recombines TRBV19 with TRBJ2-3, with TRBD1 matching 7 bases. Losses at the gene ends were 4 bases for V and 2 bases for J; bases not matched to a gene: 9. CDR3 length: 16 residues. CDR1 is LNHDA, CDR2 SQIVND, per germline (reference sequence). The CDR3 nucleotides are TGTGCCAGTAGTAATACCGGACAGGCCTACACAGATACGCAGTATTTT. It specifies CASSNTGQAYTDTQYF. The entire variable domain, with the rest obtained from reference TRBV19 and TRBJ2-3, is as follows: DGGITQSPKYLFRKEGQNVTLSCEQNLNHDAMYWYRQDPGQGLRLIYYSQIVNDFQKGDIAEGYSVSREKKESFPLTVTSAQKNPTAFYLCASSNTGQAYTDTQYFGPGTRLTVL.

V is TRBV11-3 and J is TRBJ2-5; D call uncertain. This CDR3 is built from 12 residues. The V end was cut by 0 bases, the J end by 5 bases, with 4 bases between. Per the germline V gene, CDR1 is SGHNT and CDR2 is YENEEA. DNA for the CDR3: TGTGCCAGCAGCTTAGACCGGGAGACCCAGTACTTC. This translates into CASSLDRETQYF.

Here the CDR3 reads CASSVSGLPGGETQYF. As DNA, the CDR3 is TGTGCCAGCAGCGTCTCGGGACTACCGGGGGGAGAGACCCAGTACTTC. The genes are TRBV5-4 and TRBJ2-5, with 7 nucleotides matching TRBD2. The germline V gene has CDR1 SGHNT and CDR2 YYREEE (reference sequence). The V segment lost 4 bases and the J segment 4 bases; nucleotides outside the gene matches: 13. The length of the CDR3 is 16 residues.

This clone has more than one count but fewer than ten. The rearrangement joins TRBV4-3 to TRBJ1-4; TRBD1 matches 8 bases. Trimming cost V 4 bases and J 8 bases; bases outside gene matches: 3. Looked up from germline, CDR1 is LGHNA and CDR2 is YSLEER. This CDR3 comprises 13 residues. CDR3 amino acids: CASSRGQGEKLFF. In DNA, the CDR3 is TGCGCCAGCAGCCGCGGACAGGGAGAAAAACTGTTTTTT.

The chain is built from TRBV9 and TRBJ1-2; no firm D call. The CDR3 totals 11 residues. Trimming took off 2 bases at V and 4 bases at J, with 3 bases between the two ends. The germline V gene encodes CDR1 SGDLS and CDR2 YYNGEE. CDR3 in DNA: TGTGCCAGCAGCGTGAGCTATGGCTACACCTTC. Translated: CASSVSYGYTF.

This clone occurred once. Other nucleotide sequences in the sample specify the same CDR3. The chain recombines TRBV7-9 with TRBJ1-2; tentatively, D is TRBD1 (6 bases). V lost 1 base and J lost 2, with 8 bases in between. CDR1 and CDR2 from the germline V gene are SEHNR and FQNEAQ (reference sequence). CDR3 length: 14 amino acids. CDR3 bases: TGTGCCAGCAGCTTAGGGCAGGGGAACTATGGCTACACCTTC. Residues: CASSLGQGNYGYTF.